A selection of T cell receptor beta chains follows, all from one sample in a study of cytomegalovirus exposure and HLA in healthy donors. The table came from immunoSEQ multiplex PCR; TCRdb's copy has only in-frame clones and leaves some out. The table records 130,000 or so clones, roughly 70% of them present only once. The sample comprised PBMCs. These receptors were collected from a man aged 50 to 59 in good health and CMV-seropositive. Each CDR3 is given with its conserved first and last residue. The D gene is left open where the match is weak. Clone sizes are given selectively: once, few, many, or a class where the clone is expanded.

>TRBD1|-|TRBJ2-7|TRBV9
TGTGCCAGCAGCGCCAGACAGGGCGGCGAGCAGTACTTC
CASSARQGGEQYF
>-|-|TRBJ2-5|TRBV5-1
TGCGCCAGCAGCTTGGGGCTCCAACGGAGAGAGACCCAGTACTTC
CASSLGLQRRETQYF
>-|few|TRBJ1-2|TRBV25-1
TGTGCCAGCAGCCAGGATTATGGCTACACCTTC
CASSQDYGYTF
>-|once|TRBJ2-7|TRBV6-5
TGTGCCAGCAAGCAGGGTCTGAGCTCCTACGAGCAGTACTTC
CASKQGLSSYEQYF
>TRBD1|few|TRBJ2-2|TRBV27
TGTGCCAGCAGCCCCTACAGGGGGCGACCCACCGGGGAGCTGTTTTTT
CASSPYRGRPTGELFF
>-|-|TRBJ1-1|TRBV29-1
TGCAGCGTAACGGGACACCAGAACACTGAAGCTTTCTTT
CSVTGHQNTEAFF
>TRBD2|-|TRBJ2-5|TRBV5-1
TGCGCCAGCAGCGCCCAGCCTAGCGGGGGGGATGGGGAGACCCAGTACTTC
CASSAQPSGGDGETQYF
>-|once|TRBJ1-5|TRBV27
TGTGCCAGCAGCAGGGCGGGGGGAGGTAATCAGCCCCAGCATTTT
CASSRAGGGNQPQHF
>-|-|TRBJ2-5|TRBV11-2
TGTGCCAGCAGCTTAGTCGTGGGGGCTAACCAAGAGACCCAGTACTTC
CASSLVVGANQETQYF
>-|-|TRBJ1-4|TRBV4-1
TGCGCCAGCAGCCCGGGGGGCGCGATTGAAAAACTGTTTTTT
CASSPGGAIEKLFF
>TRBD1|-|TRBJ1-1|TRBV7-9
TGTGCCAGCAGATTCACAGGGGGCGCGAACACTGAAGCTTTCTTT
CASRFTGGANTEAFF
>TRBD2|few|TRBJ2-4|TRBV4-3
TGCGCCAGCAGCCGAGGGACTAGCGGGGGGGAAAACATTCAGTACTTC
CASSRGTSGGENIQYF
>-|-|TRBJ2-7|TRBV7-2
TGTGCCAGCAGCTTCCAGTACGAGCAGTACTTC
CASSFQYEQYF
>TRBD1|-|TRBJ2-1|TRBV7-3
TGTGCCAGCAGCCTCACAGGGGGCTCTGAGCAGTTCTTC
CASSLTGGSEQFF
>-|-|TRBJ2-3|TRBV5-4
TGTGCCAGCGGCGGTGGGGGGAGCACAGATACGCAGTATTTT
CASGGGGSTDTQYF
>TRBD1|few|TRBJ1-6|TRBV5-6
TGTGCCAGCAGCTCGAGAACCGGGACAGCTAATTCACCCCTCCACTTT
CASSSRTGTANSPLHF
>-|once|TRBJ1-5|TRBV11-1
TGTGCCAGCAGCTTTGGAGGAAATCAGCCCCAGCATTTT
CASSFGGNQPQHF
>TRBD2|-|TRBJ2-1|TRBV5-1
TGCGCCAGCAGCTTAGCCCCGGGTAGCGGGCGATACAATGAGCAGTTCTTC
CASSLAPGSGRYNEQFF
>-|-|TRBJ2-5|TRBV5-4
TGTGCCAGCAGCCAAATATTTCAGGGTGAAGAGACCCAGTACTTC
CASSQIFQGEETQYF
>TRBD2|-|TRBJ2-1|TRBV11-2
TGTGCCAGCAGTCTGTACTATAGCGGGGGCAGCTCCTACAATGAGCAGTTCTTC
CASSLYYSGGSSYNEQFF